These T cell receptor beta chains were read from a single sample in a study of OX40 agonist ivuxolimab in advanced cancers. Only in-frame clones appear in the TCRdb table, and some are missing; sequencing was by immunoSEQ multiplex PCR. The sample lists some 85,000 clones; about 90% were seen once. Sequencing used CD4+ or CD8+ T cells sorted from blood, obtained in a trial of the OX40 agonist ivuxolimab. Source of these receptors: an adult with an advanced solid tumor such as melanoma, head and neck, liver or kidney cancer. CDR3s include the opening cysteine and the closing phenylalanine or tryptophan. A D gene is named only where the DNA matches it firmly. Some rows have no size entry. The others give once, few or many, or a class for an expanded clone.

>NA|TRBJ2-5|14|TRBV5-1|NA
CASSLNTVQETQYF
TGCGCCAGCAGCCTCAACACTGTACAAGAGACCCAGTACTTC
>once|TRBJ2-1|15|TRBV5-1|TRBD2
CASSPGLAGGNEQFF
TGCGCCAGCAGCCCCGGACTAGCGGGAGGCAATGAGCAGTTCTTC
>NA|TRBJ1-1|14|TRBV30|TRBD1
CAWTLGQGDTEAFF
TGTGCCTGGACCCTTGGACAGGGAGACACTGAAGCTTTCTTT
>NA|TRBJ2-6|17|TRBV6-4|TRBD1
CASSPGQGIPGANVLTF
TGTGCCAGCTCCCCGGGACAGGGGATTCCTGGGGCCAACGTCCTGACTTTC
>NA|TRBJ2-1|15|TRBV6-6|NA
CASSYSGRPLNEQFF
TGTGCCAGCAGTTACTCGGGACGCCCCCTGAACGAGCAGTTCTTC
>NA|TRBJ2-2|16|TRBV7-9|NA
CASSLPGTKNTGELFF
TGTGCCAGCAGCTTACCCGGGACAAAGAACACCGGGGAGCTGTTTTTT
>NA|TRBJ1-5|15|TRBV9|NA
CASSVGPMSNQPQHF
TGTGCCAGCAGCGTAGGCCCGATGAGCAATCAGCCCCAGCATTTT
>NA|TRBJ1-4|13|TRBV19|NA
CASSGATNEKLFF
TGTGCCAGTAGCGGGGCGACTAATGAAAAACTGTTTTTT
>NA|TRBJ1-3|15|TRBV15|TRBD1
CATSRDPTGDGTIYF
TGTGCCACCAGCAGAGATCCGACAGGGGACGGCACCATATATTTT
>NA|TRBJ1-5|13|TRBV28|NA
CASSRTDNQPQHF
TGTGCCAGCAGTCGGACGGATAATCAGCCCCAGCATTTT
>NA|TRBJ2-7|14|TRBV11-3|NA
CASSPPGSAYEQYF
TGTGCCAGCAGCCCCCCCGGTAGCGCCTACGAGCAGTACTTC
>NA|TRBJ2-7|12|TRBV6-5|NA
CASRSTSYEQYF
TGTGCCAGCCGGAGTACCTCCTACGAGCAGTACTTC
>NA|TRBJ2-3|11|TRBV20-1|NA
CSARREDTQYF
TGCAGTGCTAGACGGGAAGATACGCAGTATTTT
>once|TRBJ2-3|16|TRBV10-3|TRBD2
CAISESGRGGSDTQYF
TGTGCCATCAGTGAGTCCGGGCGGGGAGGGTCAGATACGCAGTATTTT
>NA|TRBJ2-5|18|TRBV11-2|TRBD1
CASSSTLGQANPRETQYF
TGTGCCAGCAGCTCCACTCTTGGACAGGCGAACCCAAGGGAGACCCAGTACTTC
>NA|TRBJ1-5|17|TRBV28|TRBD1
CASSPTGVPLRNQPQHF
TGTGCCAGCAGTCCCACAGGGGTCCCGCTCCGAAATCAGCCCCAGCATTTT
>NA|TRBJ1-5|12|TRBV25-1|NA
CASSEGYQPQHF
TGTGCCAGCAGTGAGGGTTACCAGCCCCAGCATTTT
>NA|TRBJ1-1|15|TRBV5-1|NA
CASRPAGSAGTEAFF
TGCGCCAGCAGGCCAGCCGGGTCCGCCGGCACTGAAGCTTTCTTT
>NA|TRBJ1-3|17|TRBV7-2|NA
CASSLVAGTISGNTIYF
TGTGCCAGCAGCTTAGTGGCAGGGACGATCTCTGGAAACACCATATATTTT
>NA|TRBJ2-5|15|TRBV5-1|TRBD2
CASSASGRAGETQYF
TGCGCCAGCAGTGCTAGCGGGAGGGCCGGGGAGACCCAGTACTTC
>NA|TRBJ2-7|15|TRBV6-4|TRBD2
CASSELAASSYEQYF
TGTGCCAGCAGTGAACTAGCGGCGAGCTCCTACGAGCAGTACTTC
>NA|TRBJ2-7|15|TRBV10-3|TRBD2
CAISQGTSGDIEQYF
TGTGCCATCAGTCAAGGGACTAGCGGAGACATCGAGCAGTACTTC
>NA|TRBJ1-5|18|TRBV19|NA
CASRARRGRGAGNQPQHF
TGTGCCAGTAGAGCCCGTAGAGGAAGGGGCGCCGGCAATCAGCCCCAGCATTTT
>NA|TRBJ2-5|16|TRBV19|TRBD1
CASSRGTAPYQETQYF
TGTGCCAGTAGTAGGGGGACAGCACCGTACCAAGAGACCCAGTACTTC
>NA|TRBJ2-5|14|TRBV16|NA
CASSQSGPQETQYF
TGTGCCAGCAGCCAATCTGGCCCACAAGAGACCCAGTACTTC
>NA|TRBJ1-2|14|TRBV6-1|NA
CASSASRGQHGYTF
TGTGCCAGCAGTGCTTCCCGAGGACAGCATGGCTACACCTTC
>NA|TRBJ1-6|14|TRBV6-5|NA
CASSARAHDSPLHF
TGTGCCAGCAGCGCTCGGGCCCACGATTCACCCCTCCACTTT
>NA|TRBJ2-3|14|TRBV27|NA
CASSLFPPDSQQYF
TGTGCCAGCAGTTTATTCCCACCGGACTCCCAGCAGTATTTT
>NA|TRBJ2-3|13|TRBV10-3|TRBD2
CAAKAGGPDTQYF
TGTGCCGCCAAAGCGGGAGGGCCGGATACGCAGTATTTT
>NA|TRBJ2-3|14|TRBV7-8|NA
CASSLGARTDTQYF
TGTGCCAGCAGCTTAGGGGCACGCACAGATACGCAGTATTTT
>NA|TRBJ2-3|16|TRBV7-8|NA
CASSFLSGPNFGTQYF
TGTGCCAGCAGCTTCCTTAGCGGACCCAACTTCGGTACGCAGTATTTT
>NA|TRBJ2-5|13|TRBV2|NA
CASGGTSQETQYF
TGTGCCAGCGGCGGGACTTCGCAAGAGACCCAGTACTTC
>once|TRBJ1-2|15|TRBV28|NA
CASSSPPTVAGGYTF
TGTGCCAGCAGTTCACCCCCGACGGTTGCCGGAGGCTACACCTTC
>once|TRBJ1-4|16|TRBV5-8|TRBD1
CASSPGQVATNEKLFF
TGTGCCAGCAGCCCCGGACAGGTTGCAACTAATGAAAAACTGTTTTTT
>NA|TRBJ2-3|15|TRBV30|NA
CAWSVGGTSTDTQYF
TGTGCCTGGAGTGTAGGGGGGACGTCCACAGATACGCAGTATTTT
>NA|TRBJ2-1|16|TRBV18|TRBD2
CASSLTGTSGGGEQFF
TGTGCCAGCTCACTAACCGGGACTAGCGGAGGCGGGGAGCAGTTCTTC
>NA|TRBJ2-4|16|TRBV7-9|NA
CASSLGAGLAKNIQYF
TGTGCCAGCAGCTTAGGTGCGGGTCTAGCCAAAAACATTCAGTACTTC
>once|TRBJ2-1|17|TRBV2|TRBD2
CASSSELGLRGGNEQFF
TGTGCCAGCAGTAGTGAGTTGGGCTTACGGGGAGGGAATGAGCAGTTCTTC
>NA|TRBJ2-3|14|TRBV7-2|NA
CASSQGPSTDTQYF
TGTGCCAGCAGCCAAGGGCCCAGCACAGATACGCAGTATTTT
>NA|TRBJ2-3|12|TRBV18|NA
CASSPATDTQYF
TGTGCCAGCTCACCAGCCACAGATACGCAGTATTTT